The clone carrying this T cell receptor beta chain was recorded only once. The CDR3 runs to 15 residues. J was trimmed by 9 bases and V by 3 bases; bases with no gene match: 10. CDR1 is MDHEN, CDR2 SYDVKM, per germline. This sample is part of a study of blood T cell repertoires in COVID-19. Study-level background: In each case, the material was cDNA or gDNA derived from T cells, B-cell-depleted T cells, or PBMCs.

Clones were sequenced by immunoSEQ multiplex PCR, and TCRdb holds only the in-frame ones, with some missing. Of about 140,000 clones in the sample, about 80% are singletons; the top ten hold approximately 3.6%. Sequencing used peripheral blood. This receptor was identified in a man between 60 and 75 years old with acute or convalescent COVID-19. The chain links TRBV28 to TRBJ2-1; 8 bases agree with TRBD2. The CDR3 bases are TGTGCCAGCAGTTTCGTGAGGGGACTAGGGGGTGAGCAGTTCTTC. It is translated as CASSFVRGLGGEQFF.